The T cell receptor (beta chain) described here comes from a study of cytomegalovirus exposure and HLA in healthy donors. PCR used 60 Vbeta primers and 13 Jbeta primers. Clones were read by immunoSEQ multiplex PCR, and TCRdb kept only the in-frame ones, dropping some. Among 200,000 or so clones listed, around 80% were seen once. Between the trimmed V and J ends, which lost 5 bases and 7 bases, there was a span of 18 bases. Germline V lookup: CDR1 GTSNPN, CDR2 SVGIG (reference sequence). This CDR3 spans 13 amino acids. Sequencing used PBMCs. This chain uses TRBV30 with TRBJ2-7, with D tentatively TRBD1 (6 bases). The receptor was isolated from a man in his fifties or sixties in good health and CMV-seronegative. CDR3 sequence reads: CAWVRDTTSEQYF. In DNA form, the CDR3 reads TGTGCCTGGGTCCGGGACACTACTAGTGAGCAGTACTTC.